These 8 T cell receptor beta chains came from one sample sequenced in a study of blood T cell repertoires in COVID-19. Method: immunoSEQ multiplex PCR; TCRdb's copy keeps in-frame clones and lacks some. The sample yields around 160,000 clones, just over 85% seen once. Sequenced material: peripheral blood. The receptors originated from a man aged 60-69 years with acute or convalescent COVID-19.

This clone has only a few counts. The V gene is TRBV6-6, the J gene TRBJ2-3; D is undetermined. V was clipped by 8 bases and J by 4 bases, with 7 bases between them. Germline V gene data show CDR1 as MNHNY and CDR2 as SVGAGI (reference sequence). The CDR3 has 11 residues. In DNA, the CDR3 is TGTGCCAGCGTTGGAGCAGATACGCAGTATTTT. The encoded protein is CASVGADTQYF.

The chain has TRBV5-1 and TRBJ1-2; D may be TRBD1 (6 bases). V was trimmed by 6 bases and J by 2 bases, leaving 20 bases between them. The CDR3 contains 16 residues. The germline CDR1 and CDR2 sequences are SGHRS and YFSETQ. CDR3 in DNA: TGCGCCAGCAAGGCCCCCAAGGGGGAAACGAACTATGGCTACACCTTC. Amino acids: CASKAPKGETNYGYTF.

The chain employs TRBV28 and TRBJ2-7, with 8 bases lining up with TRBD1. Germline loops: CDR1 MDHEN, CDR2 SYDVKM. The CDR3 length is 13 residues. V lost 6 bases, J lost 2 bases, and 3 bases stayed unmatched. DNA for the CDR3: TGTGCCAGCAGAAGGACAGGGACCTACGAGCAGTACTTC. Protein sequence: CASRRTGTYEQYF.

The chain joins TRBV4-1 to TRBJ1-5, with TRBD1 as a possible D gene (5 bases). Per germline, CDR1 MGHRA and CDR2 YSYEKL. The length of the CDR3 is 15 residues. V was trimmed by 8 bases and J by 5 bases, leaving 19 bases between them. The CDR3 loop is CASGTIGVPHQPQHF. CDR3 nucleotide sequence: TGCGCCAGCGGTACGATAGGGGTCCCCCATCAGCCCCAGCATTTT.

This rearrangement joins TRBV28 to TRBJ2-1, with TRBD2 as a possible D gene (7 bases). Germline CDR1 MDHEN, CDR2 SYDVKM. This CDR3 is built from 15 residues. Trimming removed 3 bases from V and 4 bases from J, with 13 bases in between. CDR3 nucleotides: TGTGCCAGCAGTTTGGGGGGGGGCCCTTACAATGAGCAGTTCTTC. This encodes CASSLGGGPYNEQFF.

This clone was counted once. V gene TRBV28 combines with J gene TRBJ2-1, with 13 bases matching TRBD2. Per germline, CDR1 MDHEN and CDR2 SYDVKM. The CDR3 spans 17 residues. V was clipped by 2 bases and J by 4 bases; unmatched bases: 5. The DNA for the CDR3 is TGTGCCAGCAGTTTAATGGGACTAGCGGGAACTTACAATGAGCAGTTCTTC. It yields the protein CASSLMGLAGTYNEQFF.

The chain carries TRBV30 and TRBJ2-7, with TRBD1 matching over 7 bases. After removal of 3 bases from V and 6 bases from J, the junction contained 11 bases not matched to a gene. The CDR3 spans 14 residues. Germline CDR1 reads GTSNPN; CDR2 reads SVGIG (reference sequence). The CDR3 protein is CAWSRLRQGGEQYF. In nucleotides, the CDR3 is TGTGCCTGGAGCCGCCTCCGACAGGGTGGCGAGCAGTACTTC.

The chain recombines TRBV5-1 with TRBJ1-2; 10 bases are a match to TRBD1. The CDR3 has 15 residues. Germline V gene data show CDR1 as SGHRS and CDR2 as YFSETQ. J lost 6 bases, V lost 4 bases, and 9 bases had no gene match. The CDR3 DNA follows: TGCGCCAGCAGCCCCGGACCCGGGACAGGGGATGGCTACACCTTC. Its translation is CASSPGPGTGDGYTF.